Here is one TCR beta chain with its context. These data are taken from a study of blood T cell repertoires in COVID-19. Study summary: Sites across the United States, Italy and Spain contributed samples from acute and convalescent COVID-19. Sources were T cells, B-cell-depleted T cells, or PBMCs; the material itself was cDNA or gDNA.

Trimming took off 0 bases at V and 7 bases at J, with 7 bases between the two ends. Germline lookup yields CDR1 MNHEY and CDR2 SVGAGI. There are 13 residues in the CDR3. In the original processing: The assay estimated nucleated cells by amplifying reference gene primers. Profiled with immunoSEQ multiplex PCR; TCRdb holds only in-frame clones, not every one. V, J and clone size derive from that table, while D and trimming were established from the DNA sequence. The table records approximately 130,000 clones, roughly 72% of them present only once. Sequencing was done on a sample of peripheral blood. This sequence originates from a human donor in a cohort sampled during active COVID-19. The chain carries TRBV6-5 and TRBJ1-5, with no clear D. CDR3: CASSYSTQQPQHF. For the CDR3, the DNA is TGTGCCAGCAGTTACTCGACTCAGCAGCCCCAGCATTTT.